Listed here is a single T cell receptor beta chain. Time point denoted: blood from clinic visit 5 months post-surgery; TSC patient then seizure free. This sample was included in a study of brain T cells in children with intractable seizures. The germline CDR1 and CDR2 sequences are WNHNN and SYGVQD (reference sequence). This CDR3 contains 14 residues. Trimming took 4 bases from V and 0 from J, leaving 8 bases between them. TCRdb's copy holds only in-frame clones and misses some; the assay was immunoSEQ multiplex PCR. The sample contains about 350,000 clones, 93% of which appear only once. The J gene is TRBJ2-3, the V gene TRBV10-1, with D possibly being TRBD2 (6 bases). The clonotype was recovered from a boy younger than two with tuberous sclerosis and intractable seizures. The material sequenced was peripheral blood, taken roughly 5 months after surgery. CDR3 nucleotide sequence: TGCGCCAGCAGTGGTAGCGGTAGCACAGATACGCAGTATTTT. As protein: CASSGSGSTDTQYF.